This T cell receptor (beta chain) was recovered during a study of T cell repertoires in cytomegalovirus infection. Study at large: Used in the study were CMV epitopes, some recently identified and HLA-C-restricted, others well-studied and HLA-B-restricted. Indications of both CMV infection and matching HLA type were provided by public TCR beta signatures.

Germline CDR1 is MNHEY and CDR2 is SMNVEV (reference sequence). Trimming at V came to 10 bases and at J to 1 base, leaving 11 bases not matched to a gene. The CDR3 runs 15 residues. Remarks on this clonotype: Its antigen is unidentified.

MiXCR was run by TCRdb on the reads, yielding one entry per CDR3 protein. The profile covers about 830,000 distinct CDR3 sequences, with 30% to 35% appearing a single time and 9.5% to 15% taken by the ten largest. The sample consisted of cultured CD8+ T cells from PBMCs, taken from culture after CMV antigen stimulation. The sequence was collected from a human donor in good health (CMV status not recorded). Some clones in this sample may be carry-over from other donors' samples. The J gene is TRBJ1-2, the V gene TRBV27; 8 bases line up with TRBD1. DNA for the CDR3: TGTGCCACCATCTATCGGGACAGGAGTAACTATGGCTACACCTTC. Its translation: CATIYRDRSNYGYTF.